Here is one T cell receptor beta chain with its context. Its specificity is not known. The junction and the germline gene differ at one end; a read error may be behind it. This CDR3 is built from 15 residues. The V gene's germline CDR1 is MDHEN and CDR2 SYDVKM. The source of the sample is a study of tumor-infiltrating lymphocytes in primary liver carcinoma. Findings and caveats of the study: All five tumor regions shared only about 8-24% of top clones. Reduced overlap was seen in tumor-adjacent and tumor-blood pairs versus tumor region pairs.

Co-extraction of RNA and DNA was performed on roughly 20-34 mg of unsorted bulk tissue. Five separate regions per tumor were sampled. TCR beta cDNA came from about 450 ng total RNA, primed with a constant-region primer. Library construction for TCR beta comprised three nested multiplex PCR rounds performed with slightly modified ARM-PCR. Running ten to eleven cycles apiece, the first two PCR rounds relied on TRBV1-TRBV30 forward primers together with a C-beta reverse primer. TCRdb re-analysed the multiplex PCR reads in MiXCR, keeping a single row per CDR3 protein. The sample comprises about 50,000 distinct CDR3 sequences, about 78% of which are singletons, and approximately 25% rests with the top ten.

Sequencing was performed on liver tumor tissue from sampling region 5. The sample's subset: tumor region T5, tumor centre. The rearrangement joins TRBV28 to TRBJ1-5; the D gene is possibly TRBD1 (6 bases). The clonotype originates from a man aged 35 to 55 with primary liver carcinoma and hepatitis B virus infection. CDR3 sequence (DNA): TGTGCTAGCAGTTCGCGAAAGGGGGGGAATCAGCCCCAGCATTTT. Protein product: CASSSRKGGNQPQHF.